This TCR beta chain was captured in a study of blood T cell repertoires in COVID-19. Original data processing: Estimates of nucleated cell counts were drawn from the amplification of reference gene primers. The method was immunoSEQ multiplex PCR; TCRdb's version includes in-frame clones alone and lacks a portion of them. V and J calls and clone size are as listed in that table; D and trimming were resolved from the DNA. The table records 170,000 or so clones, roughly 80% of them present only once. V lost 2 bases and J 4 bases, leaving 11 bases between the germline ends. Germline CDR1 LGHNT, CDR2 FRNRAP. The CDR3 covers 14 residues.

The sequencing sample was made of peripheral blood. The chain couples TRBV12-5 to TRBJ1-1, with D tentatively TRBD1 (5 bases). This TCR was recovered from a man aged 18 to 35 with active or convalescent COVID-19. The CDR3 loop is CASGLRGLGTEAFF. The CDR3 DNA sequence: TGTGCTAGTGGTTTGAGGGGTTTGGGCACTGAAGCTTTCTTT.